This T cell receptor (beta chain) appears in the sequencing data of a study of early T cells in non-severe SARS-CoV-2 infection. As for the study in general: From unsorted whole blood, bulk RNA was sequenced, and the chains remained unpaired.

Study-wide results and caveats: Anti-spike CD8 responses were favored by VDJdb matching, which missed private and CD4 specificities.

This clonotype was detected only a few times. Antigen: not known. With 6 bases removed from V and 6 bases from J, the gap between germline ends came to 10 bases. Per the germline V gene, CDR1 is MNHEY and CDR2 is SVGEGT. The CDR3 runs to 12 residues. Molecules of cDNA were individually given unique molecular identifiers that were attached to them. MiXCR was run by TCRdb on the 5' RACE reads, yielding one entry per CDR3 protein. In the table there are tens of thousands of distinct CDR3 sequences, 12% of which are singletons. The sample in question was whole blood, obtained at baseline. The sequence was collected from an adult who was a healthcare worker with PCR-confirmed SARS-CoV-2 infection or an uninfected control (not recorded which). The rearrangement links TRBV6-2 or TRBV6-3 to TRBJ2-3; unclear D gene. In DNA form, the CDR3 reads TGTGCCAGCAGAGAGATGAGGGATACGCAGTATTTT. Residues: CASREMRDTQYF.